This TCR beta chain stems from a study of shared clonotypes between healthy human individuals (TCRdb year 2020). With regard to the full study: The cohort comprised a couple of women and a few men aged 18 to 49 years. For each donor, CD4 naive and CD4 memory were each run on three plates, CD8 naive on two plates, and CD8 memory on one plate. To estimate repertoire size and how much clonotype sharing occurs between individuals, the study deeply sequenced the blood TCR repertoires of five healthy adults. Different laboratories and diverse techniques were used to prepare libraries and sequence TCR repertoires, to increase sequencing depth and limit assay-specific biases. Per donor, leukapheresis produced somewhere between about 0.94 and 9.5 billion PBMCs.

As for this clone: The target of this receptor is not known. Per-nucleotide qualities are absent, and no much larger clonotype sits a single base away.

Healthy HIV-negative adults with no recently reported acute infections or vaccinations were included as donors. All donors were Caucasian adults living in Nashville, Tennessee, USA. CD4+ T cells were enriched through magnetic negative selection, after which naive cells were positively selected on CD45RA and the remaining negative fraction served as the memory subset. Blood was obtained by leukapheresis, after which PBMCs were separated by Ficoll-Histopaque density gradient centrifugation and cryopreserved in liquid nitrogen vapor phase. Analytical flow cytometry was used to check the purity and quantity of each magnetically sorted T cell population. Genomic DNA was isolated from every sorted fraction and measured by UV absorbance on a Nanodrop 2000c. As encoded in the germline V gene, CDR1 is SGHRS while CDR2 is YFSETQ. V is trimmed back by 4 bases and J by 7 bases, and the junction contains 7 bases that no gene match accounts for. From cysteine to phenylalanine, the CDR3 is 14 amino acids long. This entry keeps only the CDR3 DNA: 42 bases, framed from base 1.

What the research found in general, with its limitations: Pairwise subsampling led to the expectation that sequencing depth would affect the degree of clonotype sharing among donors. Rarefaction of sorted-subset datasets indicated incomplete sequencing despite the large sequencing depth. Only blood was sampled, and tissue TCR repertoires likely differ from those in blood. Naive subsets generally had larger estimated clonotype richness than memory subsets. Clonotypes shared by all four sorted-subset donors showed higher generation probabilities than non-shared clonotypes. Sharing across four donors was observed for about 5% of naive CD4, less than 4% of naive CD8, 2% to 2.5% of memory CD4, and about 0.4% of memory CD8 clonotypes. Because the study included a small number of donors, the genetic and exposure-history diversity represented was limited.

TCR CDR3 regions were amplified from genomic DNA by multiplex PCR using the deep immunoSEQ assay. Extracted genomic DNA from each cell subset was spread evenly across all wells of several immunoSEQ 96-well plates, with each plate serving as a replicate. Each replicate PCR for sorted subsets received approximately 220 ng genomic DNA, equal to roughly 30,000 T cell genomes. Purified libraries were quantified with a Qubit 3.0 fluorometer, sized on a Bioanalyzer 2100, and re-quantified with the KAPA Library Quantification kit. Every immunoSEQ 96-well plate was sequenced on a dedicated single-read 150-cycle Illumina NextSeq 550 flow cell. The study's processing was this. Because only junctional sequences without quality scores were contained in the immunoSEQ output, filtering matching that applied to full-length reads could not be performed. To assign V/J genes and CDR3, sequences were annotated using PyIR, a Python wrapper for IgBLAST v1.9, with IMGT germline references. Any read was removed if the V/J assignment was weak (E-value above 1e-6), the CDR3 was missing, or the read contained stop codons, out-of-frame junctions, or ambiguous translated residues. A V3J clonotype was defined by an identical inferred V gene, J gene, and CDR3 amino acid sequence. The percentage overlap between two repertoires was calculated by dividing the number of shared unique clonotypes by the size of the smaller repertoire. Richness of each repertoire was evaluated using RTK rarefaction, the Chao1 estimator, and Recon v2.1 estimates of unobserved clonotypes. Generation probabilities were computed with OLGA for all TCRbeta clonotypes obtained by the gDNA method from several donors. This is the immuneACCESS table as TCRdb keeps it, with only in-frame sequences that have V and J called. A part of the clones is gone; compared with another copy, unresolved V genes explain less than half, and the rest is unexplained. The DNA was the basis for D and trimming; V, J and clone size are from that table. Present in this sample are over 1.5 million clones, 95% to 99% of which were seen just once. The ten top clones hold approximately 0.45% of the sample.

The TCR originated in a man younger than 45 in good health. The V gene is TRBV5-1 and the J gene is TRBJ1-2; a stretch of 10 junction bases matches TRBD1. Input material: naive CD4+ T cells sorted from blood. Sample cell subset or site, as interpreted from the label and publication: CD45RA+ positively selected. The CDR3 amino acid sequence is: CASSADRGVGGYTF. The sequenced DNA is TGCGCCAGCAGCGCGGACAGGGGGGTAGGTGGCTACACCTTC.